The 9 T cell receptor beta chains listed next were all sequenced from one sample in a study of blood T cell repertoires in COVID-19. Measured with immunoSEQ multiplex PCR; TCRdb has only the in-frame clones, and not every one. Among around 350,000 clones, around 86% were seen once, and the ten largest hold approximately 2.9%. The sample was peripheral blood. These receptors originate from a human donor in a cohort sampled during active COVID-19.

The rearrangement uses TRBV6-5 and TRBJ1-6; 8 nucleotides match TRBD1. V was clipped by 10 bases and J by 5 bases; unmatched bases: 7. Germline V gene lookup returns CDR1 MNHEY and CDR2 SVGAGI. The CDR3 consists of 14 residues. The chain's CDR3 is CATRQGYDNSPLHF. The CDR3 DNA sequence: TGTGCCACCCGACAGGGGTATGATAATTCACCCCTCCACTTT.

This chain links TRBV28 with TRBJ1-6; the D gene is possibly TRBD1 (5 bases). V was clipped by 5 bases and J by 4 bases, with 18 bases between them. The CDR3 extends over 17 amino acids. Germline V gene lookup returns CDR1 MDHEN and CDR2 SYDVKM. The CDR3, as DNA: TGTGCCAGCAGTCCCCCACGGGCCAGGGTGTATAATTCACCCCTCCACTTT. It translates to CASSPPRARVYNSPLHF.

The V and J genes are TRBV19 and TRBJ2-2, with 8 bases that match TRBD2. V gave up 3 bases and J gave up 3 bases; unmatched junction bases: 9. Germline CDR1 LNHDA, CDR2 SQIVND (reference sequence). This CDR3 has 17 amino acids. As DNA, the CDR3 is TGTGCCAGTAGTATGGGTACTCCGGGACTAGACACCGGGGAGCTGTTTTTT. The encoded protein is CASSMGTPGLDTGELFF.

The V call is TRBV28, the J call TRBJ2-1; 9 positions match TRBD2. The J segment lost 2 bases and the V segment lost 1 base, leaving 6 bases of the junction unmatched. The CDR3 extends over 17 amino acids. Germline CDR1 and CDR2: MDHEN and SYDVKM. The CDR3: CASSLFPRGRAYNEQFF. CDR3 bases: TGTGCCAGCAGTTTATTCCCTCGCGGGAGGGCCTACAATGAGCAGTTCTTC. The variable domain in full, with the rest retrieved from reference TRBV28 and TRBJ2-1, is DVKVTQSSRYLVKRTGEKVFLECVQDMDHENMFWYRQDPGLGLRLIYFSYDVKMKEKGDIPEGYSVSREKKERFSLILESASTNQTSMYLCASSLFPRGRAYNEQFFGPGTRLTVL.

The gene calls are TRBV5-4 and TRBJ1-1; D ambiguous. The CDR3 consists of 13 residues. Germline lookup yields CDR1 SGHNT and CDR2 YYREEE (reference sequence). V was trimmed by 2 bases and J by 4 bases, leaving 9 bases between them. DNA of the CDR3: TGTGCCAGCAGCTTACCGTCCAGCACTGAAGCTTTCTTT. This sequence encodes CASSLPSSTEAFF. The full variable domain, in which reference TRBV5-4 and TRBJ1-1 provide the parts outside the CDR3, is ETGVTQSPTHLIKTRGQQVTLRCSSQSGHNTVSWYQQALGQGPQFIFQYYREEENGRGNFPPRFSGLQFPNYSSELNVNALELDDSALYLCASSLPSSTEAFFGQGTRLTVV.

This clone was counted once. The V and J genes are TRBV5-1 and TRBJ2-3, with 9 bases fitting TRBD1. V was pared by 0 bases and J by 4 bases, with 6 bases of the junction left unmatched. CDR3 length: 16 residues. CDR1 and CDR2 from the germline V gene are SGHRS and YFSETQ. The CDR3 is CASSLGGTGRSDTQYF. CDR3 bases: TGCGCCAGCAGCTTGGGAGGGACAGGGAGGTCAGATACGCAGTATTTT. The full variable domain, its missing parts supplied by reference TRBV5-1 and TRBJ2-3, is KAGVTQTPRYLIKTRGQQVTLSCSPISGHRSVSWYQQTPGQGLQFLFEYFSETQRNKGNFPGRFSGRQFSNSRSEMNVSTLELGDSALYLCASSLGGTGRSDTQYFGPGTRLTVL.

V and J are TRBV4-2 and TRBJ1-2; D possibly corresponds to TRBD1 (6 bases). The V gene lost 4 bases and the J gene lost 4 bases, with 19 bases spanning the gap. The CDR3 consists of 16 residues. Germline-derived CDR1 and CDR2 are LGHNA and YNFKEQ. The DNA of the CDR3 is TGTGCCAGCAGCCCGCTAAGGGCAGGGGAGTCCTATGGCTACACCTTC. Amino acid sequence: CASSPLRAGESYGYTF.

The V and J genes are TRBV29-1 and TRBJ2-6, with TRBD1 matching 7 bases. Losses at the gene ends were 5 bases for V and 0 bases for J; bases not matched to a gene: 4. Germline lookup yields CDR1 SQVTM and CDR2 ANQGSEA. This CDR3 is 15 amino acids long. The DNA for the CDR3 is TGCAGCGTTTGGGACAGCGCCTCTGGGGCCAACGTCCTGACTTTC. Translating gives CSVWDSASGANVLTF.

This chain links TRBV5-1 with TRBJ2-5; TRBD2 matches 7 bases. Germline values: CDR1 SGHRS, CDR2 YFSETQ. With V trimmed by 1 base and J by 4 bases, 1 base remained unmatched. CDR3 length: 13 residues. CDR3 sequence reads: CASSLRTRETQYF. The CDR3 region has the DNA TGCGCCAGCAGCTTGAGGACTAGAGAGACCCAGTACTTC.